This is a list of T cell receptor beta chains from one sample in a study of cytomegalovirus exposure and HLA in healthy donors. Data came from immunoSEQ multiplex PCR; TCRdb stores just in-frame clones and leaves some out. The repertoire holds about 120,000 clones, about 8.6% seen once, with around 6% in the top ten. Sequences were obtained from PBMCs. All receptors derive from a woman aged 40 to 50 in good health and CMV-seropositive. The conserved cysteine and the conserved F or W are not part of the CDR3 here. Fields, in order: clone size, J gene, V gene, D gene, CDR3 protein. The D gene is left open where the match is weak. Only part of the rows carry a size: once, few, many, or a class if the clone is expanded.

size: .
J: TRBJ2-5
V: TRBV7-9
D: TRBD1
CDR3: ASNDGQGVGETQY

size: .
J: TRBJ1-5
V: TRBV5-1
D: TRBD1
CDR3: ASYRGQGQPQH

size: .
J: TRBJ1-1
V: TRBV19
D: TRBD1
CDR3: ASPNWGQTNTEAF

size: .
J: TRBJ2-5
V: TRBV29-1
D: .
CDR3: SVVPKRETQY

size: .
J: TRBJ1-2
V: TRBV2
D: TRBD1
CDR3: ASSVSGTGFYGYT

size: .
J: TRBJ2-1
V: TRBV18
D: TRBD1
CDR3: ASSLGQPNEQF

size: .
J: TRBJ1-5
V: TRBV20-1
D: .
CDR3: SAFGDGTQH

size: few
J: TRBJ2-1
V: TRBV6-4
D: .
CDR3: ASSYTRSGEQF

size: few
J: TRBJ2-1
V: TRBV6-1
D: TRBD1
CDR3: ASSGRRGPNNEQF

size: .
J: TRBJ2-7
V: TRBV7-8
D: .
CDR3: ASSQGQGTSSYEQY

size: .
J: TRBJ1-1
V: TRBV25-1
D: .
CDR3: ASSESGGNTEAF

size: .
J: TRBJ2-7
V: TRBV27
D: TRBD1
CDR3: ASKRDSGGSGEQY

size: .
J: TRBJ1-1
V: TRBV6-5
D: .
CDR3: ASSFNLGNTEAF

size: few
J: TRBJ2-7
V: TRBV4-2
D: TRBD2
CDR3: ASSQDRRGGNYEQY

size: .
J: TRBJ1-1
V: TRBV6-6
D: TRBD1
CDR3: ASSTDRAVTEAF

size: few
J: TRBJ2-5
V: TRBV18
D: .
CDR3: ASSPDSAGETQY

size: .
J: TRBJ1-5
V: TRBV6-1
D: TRBD1
CDR3: ASSGHLQGASNQPQH

size: few
J: TRBJ1-1
V: TRBV18
D: TRBD1
CDR3: ASSSTGEVVTEAF

size: few
J: TRBJ2-1
V: TRBV14
D: TRBD2
CDR3: ASSQLLAGDNEQF

size: .
J: TRBJ1-1
V: TRBV5-5
D: TRBD1
CDR3: ASSLPQGVRTEAF

size: few
J: TRBJ1-2
V: TRBV7-8
D: TRBD1
CDR3: ASSPPTGEFGYT

size: .
J: TRBJ1-2
V: TRBV11-2
D: .
CDR3: ASSLLLGEGGYT

size: few
J: TRBJ1-3
V: TRBV5-1
D: .
CDR3: ASGRGSGNTIY

size: few
J: TRBJ1-4
V: TRBV5-4
D: .
CDR3: ASSLSGGQQEKLF

size: few
J: TRBJ2-7
V: TRBV5-4
D: .
CDR3: ASSLDSFYEQY

size: .
J: TRBJ2-1
V: TRBV27
D: .
CDR3: ASSHRITASYNEQF

size: .
J: TRBJ2-5
V: TRBV6-5
D: TRBD2
CDR3: ASRGGLAGEETQY

size: .
J: TRBJ2-2
V: TRBV5-4
D: .
CDR3: ASSRTESANTGELF

size: few
J: TRBJ1-2
V: TRBV9
D: TRBD1
CDR3: ASSPSTGDNYGYT

size: .
J: TRBJ2-7
V: TRBV9
D: .
CDR3: ASSPGHDEQY

size: .
J: TRBJ2-3
V: TRBV7-9
D: .
CDR3: ASSLVGSSTDTQY

size: .
J: TRBJ1-2
V: TRBV27
D: TRBD1
CDR3: ASSFGRGHNYGYT

size: .
J: TRBJ1-2
V: TRBV7-2
D: .
CDR3: ASSSEPSNYGYT

size: few
J: TRBJ2-5
V: TRBV5-1
D: TRBD1
CDR3: ASSLGGGALETQY

size: .
J: TRBJ1-1
V: TRBV14
D: TRBD1
CDR3: ASRPDRGPMNTEAF

size: .
J: TRBJ1-2
V: TRBV5-1
D: .
CDR3: ASSGTYYGYT

size: few
J: TRBJ1-1
V: TRBV10-1
D: .
CDR3: ASRVDRTSTEAF

size: few
J: TRBJ1-4
V: TRBV6-1
D: TRBD1
CDR3: ASSEDRGLPGEKLF

size: few
J: TRBJ1-4
V: TRBV5-4
D: TRBD1
CDR3: ASTLRGQYATSEKLF

size: few
J: TRBJ2-3
V: TRBV5-1
D: TRBD2
CDR3: ASKVPSGGAGDTQY

size: few
J: TRBJ1-6
V: TRBV28
D: .
CDR3: ASKVGGARNSPLH

size: .
J: TRBJ2-3
V: TRBV19
D: .
CDR3: ASRVRASTDTQY

size: .
J: TRBJ1-4
V: TRBV13
D: .
CDR3: ASSFTVGGYKEKLF

size: .
J: TRBJ2-7
V: TRBV7-9
D: .
CDR3: ASSSSSALNYEQY